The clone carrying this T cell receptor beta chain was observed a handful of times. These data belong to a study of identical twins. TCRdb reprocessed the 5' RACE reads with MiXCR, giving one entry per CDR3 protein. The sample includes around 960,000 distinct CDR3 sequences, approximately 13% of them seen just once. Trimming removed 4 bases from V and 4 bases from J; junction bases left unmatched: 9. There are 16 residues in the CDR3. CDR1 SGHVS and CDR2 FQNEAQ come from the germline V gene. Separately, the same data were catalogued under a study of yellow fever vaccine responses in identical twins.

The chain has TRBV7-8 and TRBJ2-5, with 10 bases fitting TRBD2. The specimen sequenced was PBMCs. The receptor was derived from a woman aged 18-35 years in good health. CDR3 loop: CASSSLLAGRGETQYF. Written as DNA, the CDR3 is TGTGCCAGCAGCTCCCTACTAGCGGGGAGGGGAGAGACCCAGTACTTC.